These 14 T cell receptor beta chains came from one sample sequenced in a study of blood T cell repertoires in COVID-19. This table comes from immunoSEQ multiplex PCR, and its TCRdb copy is limited to in-frame clones, with some not included. The sample carries under 300,000 clones, 85% to 90% recorded once. Sequenced input: peripheral blood. The receptor set was obtained from a human donor in a cohort sampled during active COVID-19.

V and J are TRBV7-2 and TRBJ2-5; 11 nucleotides agree with TRBD2. This CDR3 has 17 amino acids. V lost 4 bases to trimming and J lost 6 bases; unmatched junction nucleotides: 13. CDR1 SGHTA and CDR2 FQGNSA come from the germline V gene. The CDR3 protein is CASSYGGLADAMKTQYF. The CDR3 DNA sequence: TGTGCCAGCAGCTATGGGGGACTAGCGGACGCAATGAAGACCCAGTACTTC.

The genes are TRBV5-1 and TRBJ2-1, with 11 bases aligning to TRBD2. The CDR3 runs to 14 residues. CDR1 SGHRS and CDR2 YFSETQ come from the germline V gene. J was trimmed by 7 bases and V by 4 bases; bases with no gene match: 4. The CDR3 DNA reads as TGCGCCAGCAGCCCAATAGCGGGAGGGAATGAGCAGTTCTTC. The encoded protein is CASSPIAGGNEQFF.

V is TRBV5-1 and J is TRBJ2-1; TRBD2 agrees at 13 bases. The CDR3 loop spans 15 amino acids. Germline V gene sequence: CDR1 SGHRS, CDR2 YFSETQ. Trimming removed 4 bases from V and 9 bases from J; junction bases left unmatched: 7. DNA for the CDR3: TGCGCCAGCAGCCCCGGGACTAGCGGGACCCTTGAGCAGTTCTTC. It translates to CASSPGTSGTLEQFF.

Points on this clone: The junction and the germline gene differ at one end; a read error may be behind it. The rearrangement links TRBV7-8 to TRBJ2-3, with a weak D call TRBD1 (5 bases). The CDR3 has 11 residues. Germline lookup yields CDR1 SGHVS and CDR2 FQNEAQ. The CDR3 is CASSLNFPRVF. CDR3 DNA sequence: TGTGCCAGCAGCTTAAACTTTCCCAGGGTTTTT.

This chain links TRBV6-5 with TRBJ1-3, with 8 bases identical to TRBD1. The CDR3 sequence is 15 residues long. CDR1 and CDR2 from the germline V gene are MNHEY and SVGAGI. V lost 8 bases and J lost 0; bases outside the gene matches: 6. The CDR3 is CASGDRSNSGNTIYF. The CDR3 bases are TGTGCCAGCGGGGACAGGTCGAACTCTGGAAACACCATATATTTT.

The chain recombines TRBV6-5 with TRBJ1-1; TRBD1 might be the D (5 bases). The CDR3 totals 15 residues. CDR1 is MNHEY, CDR2 SVGAGI, per germline. V was trimmed by 8 bases and J by 1 base, leaving 17 bases between them. CDR3 in amino acids: CASLDRGIANTEAFF. In nucleotides, the CDR3 is TGTGCCAGCTTAGACAGAGGAATTGCGAACACTGAAGCTTTCTTT.

The V and J genes are TRBV7-2 and TRBJ2-7; 7 nucleotides agree with TRBD1. Germline values: CDR1 SGHTA, CDR2 FQGNSA. The CDR3 consists of 15 residues. V shed 0 bases and J 5 bases; nucleotides not matched to a gene: 7. CDR3 nucleotide sequence: TGTGCCAGCAGCTTAGCAGTAGGGGGCTTCGACGAGCAGTACTTC. Translation gives CASSLAVGGFDEQYF.

The gene calls are TRBV19 and TRBJ1-1; D gene uncertain. Germline assignment: CDR1 LNHDA and CDR2 SQIVND (reference sequence). The V end was cut by 8 bases, the J end by 3 bases, with 13 bases between. The CDR3 has 13 residues. The CDR3 DNA reads as TGTGCCAGTCGTGAGGGATCCGACACTGAAGCTTTCTTT. It yields the protein CASREGSDTEAFF.

This sequence joins TRBV18 and TRBJ1-6; the D gene is possibly TRBD1 (6 bases). The CDR3 runs 15 residues. V shed 8 bases and J shed 6 bases, with 17 bases lying between them. Germline V CDR1 and CDR2: KGHSH, LQKENI. The CDR3 here is CASRIRQESNSPLHF. As DNA, the CDR3 is TGTGCCAGCCGAATCCGACAGGAGTCTAATTCACCCCTCCACTTT. The whole variable domain, remainder taken from reference TRBV18 and TRBJ1-6, is NAGVMQNPRHLVRRRGQEARLRCSPMKGHSHVYWYRQLPEEGLKFMVYLQKENIIDESGMPKERFSAEFPKEGPSILRIQQVVRGDSAAYFCASRIRQESNSPLHFGNGTRLTVT.

The table lists this clone with a count of one. V gene TRBV2 combines with J gene TRBJ2-2; D ambiguous. The CDR3 is 17 amino acids. Germline V gene lookup returns CDR1 SNHLY and CDR2 FYNNEI. The V end lost 5 bases, the J end lost 6 bases, and 22 bases lay between the germline ends. The CDR3 loop is CASSLLDPSRPSGELFF. Written as DNA, the CDR3 is TGTGCCAGCAGTCTTCTAGACCCCAGCAGACCGTCCGGGGAGCTGTTTTTT. The full variable domain, with the rest looked up from reference TRBV2 and TRBJ2-2, is EPEVTQTPSHQVTQMGQEVILRCVPISNHLYFYWYRQILGQKVEFLVSFYNNEISEKSEIFDDQFSVERPDGSNFTLKIRSTKLEDSAMYFCASSLLDPSRPSGELFFGEGSRLTVL.

The chain joins TRBV11-2 to TRBJ2-3; D remains unclear. Between the trimmed V and J ends, which lost 4 bases and 0 bases, there was a span of 11 bases. The germline V gene encodes CDR1 SGHAT and CDR2 FQNNGV. This CDR3 is 15 amino acids long. This CDR3 is CASSSTLASTDTQYF. CDR3 bases: TGTGCCAGCAGCTCGACGTTAGCTAGCACAGATACGCAGTATTTT.

The chain couples TRBV19 to TRBJ2-2, with 10 positions matching TRBD2. The CDR3 spans 15 residues. Germline CDR1 LNHDA, CDR2 SQIVND (reference sequence). With 10 bases clipped from V and 9 bases from J, the junction kept 14 bases outside the gene matches. The CDR3 here is CATQGKASGSRELFF. CDR3 DNA: TGTGCCACCCAAGGGAAGGCTAGCGGGAGCCGGGAGCTGTTTTTT.

This clone was detected only once. The V call is TRBV9, the J call TRBJ2-7; 9 bases match TRBD2. The length of the CDR3 is 18 residues. V gave up 0 bases and J gave up 2 bases; unmatched junction bases: 12. Per the germline V gene, CDR1 is SGDLS and CDR2 is YYNGEE. The CDR3 nucleotides read TGTGCCAGCAGCGTAGTCCCCGGAGGAGCGGGAGGCCCCTACGAGCAGTACTTC. Amino acid sequence: CASSVVPGGAGGPYEQYF.

This sequence joins TRBV3-1 (or the pseudogene TRBV3-2) and TRBJ1-6, with 7 bases aligning to TRBD1. The CDR3 loop spans 18 amino acids. In germline, CDR1 is LGHDT, CDR2 YNNKEL (reference sequence). After removal of 0 bases from V and 5 bases from J, the junction contained 10 bases not matched to a gene. The CDR3 reads CASSQDWGARGDNSPLHF. CDR3 DNA: TGTGCCAGCAGCCAAGACTGGGGCGCCAGGGGGGATAATTCACCCCTCCACTTT.